A selection of T cell receptor beta chains follows, all from one sample in a study of Ad26.COV2.S vaccination and SARS-CoV-2 variants. Assay used: immunoSEQ multiplex PCR; TCRdb lists only in-frame clones, some missing. Of more than 250,000 clones listed, 80% to 90% were seen once; the top ten hold around 3%. Sequenced material: peripheral blood, taken in a trial of Ad26.COV2.S vaccine versus placebo. Receptors originate from a person between 18 and 59 years old who received the Ad26.COV2.S COVID-19 vaccine or a placebo. Both conserved end residues are part of each CDR3. A D gene is named only where the DNA matches it firmly. Clone size is stated in some rows and not others, as once, few, many or a class when expanded.

TRBJ2-5,.,TRBV27,TRBD2,CASSSRLAGGHFTQYF,TGTGCCAGCAGTAGCCGACTAGCGGGGGGACATTTCACCCAGTACTTC
TRBJ1-2,once,TRBV6-5,.,CASSQSVGYTF,TGTGCCAGCAGCCAATCGGTGGGCTACACCTTC
TRBJ2-5,few,TRBV3-1/TRBV3-2,TRBD2,CASSRPSGGLQETQYF,TGTGCCAGCAGCCGCCCTAGCGGGGGCCTCCAAGAGACCCAGTACTTC
TRBJ2-1,.,TRBV18,.,CASMSGVYNEQFF,TGTGCCAGTATGAGTGGTGTTTACAATGAGCAGTTCTTC
TRBJ1-5,once,TRBV6-1,.,CASSARFVGGASNQPQHF,TGTGCCAGCAGTGCCCGGTTTGTCGGGGGGGCAAGCAATCAGCCCCAGCATTTT
TRBJ1-4,.,TRBV6-5,TRBD1,CASNRDRGWEKLFF,TGTGCCAGCAACCGGGACAGGGGGTGGGAAAAACTGTTTTTT
TRBJ1-3,.,TRBV28,.,CASSSTDNTIYF,TGTGCCAGCAGTTCGACGGATAACACCATATATTTT
TRBJ2-5,.,TRBV11-1,.,CASSWGVGPETQYF,TGTGCCAGCAGCTGGGGAGTCGGCCCGGAGACCCAGTACTTC
TRBJ1-3,.,TRBV18,.,CASSPSEGVTGNTIYF,TGTGCCAGCTCACCCTCTGAAGGGGTAACTGGAAACACCATATATTTT
TRBJ2-2,.,TRBV9,.,CASSPRRVTGELFF,TGTGCCAGCAGCCCCCGCCGGGTTACCGGGGAGCTGTTTTTT
TRBJ1-3,.,TRBV7-2,.,CASRRTGGSGNTIYF,TGTGCCAGCAGGCGGACGGGAGGCTCTGGAAACACCATATATTTT
TRBJ2-1,once,TRBV3-1/TRBV3-2,TRBD1,CASRHQGADEQFF,TGTGCCAGCAGACACCAGGGGGCTGATGAGCAGTTCTTC
TRBJ2-7,.,TRBV29-1,.,CSVGQDPGHLNEQYF,TGCAGCGTTGGCCAAGATCCGGGACACTTAAACGAGCAGTACTTC
TRBJ2-3,.,TRBV19,.,CASRWGDTQYF,TGTGCCAGTAGGTGGGGGGATACGCAGTATTTT
TRBJ2-5,.,TRBV25-1,.,CASTQGQTQYF,TGTGCCAGCACACAGGGCCAGACCCAGTACTTC
TRBJ2-7,.,TRBV5-5,TRBD1,CASSSGQGAYEQYF,TGTGCCAGCAGCTCCGGACAGGGTGCCTACGAGCAGTACTTC
TRBJ2-5,.,TRBV19,.,CASSIVWLETQYF,TGTGCCAGTAGTATTGTGTGGCTAGAGACCCAGTACTTC
TRBJ1-2,.,TRBV7-9,.,CASSLGENLGGYTF,TGTGCCAGCAGCTTAGGGGAAAACCTAGGGGGCTACACCTTC
TRBJ1-5,.,TRBV27,.,CASSLSRGNQPQHF,TGTGCCAGCAGTTTGAGTAGAGGGAATCAGCCCCAGCATTTT
TRBJ2-7,.,TRBV19,.,CASSVGHLSDDEQYF,TGTGCCAGTAGTGTGGGACATCTGTCTGACGACGAGCAGTACTTC
TRBJ1-3,.,TRBV6-4,TRBD1,CASSALLKDRGFSFGNTIYF,TGTGCCAGCAGTGCCCTTCTTAAGGACAGGGGGTTTTCTTTTGGAAACACCATATATTTT
TRBJ2-7,.,TRBV29-1,TRBD1,CSVLTGGSYEQYF,TGCAGCGTCCTGACAGGGGGTTCCTACGAGCAGTACTTC
TRBJ2-2,.,TRBV19,.,CASRTGGAGELFF,TGTGCCAGTAGGACAGGCGGGGCCGGGGAGCTGTTTTTT
TRBJ1-1,.,TRBV6-6,.,CASKKRPGYPNTEAFF,TGTGCCAGCAAAAAAAGGCCCGGATATCCGAACACTGAAGCTTTCTTT
TRBJ2-3,.,TRBV5-1,TRBD2,CASSEPTSGTSTDTQYF,TGCGCCAGCAGCGAGCCAACTAGCGGCACTAGCACAGATACGCAGTATTTT
TRBJ2-7,.,TRBV11-2,.,CASSLMGANSYEQYF,TGTGCCAGCAGCCTCATGGGGGCGAATTCTTACGAGCAGTACTTC
TRBJ2-7,few,TRBV13,.,CASSFKGINNYEQYF,TGTGCCAGCAGCTTTAAAGGGATCAATAACTACGAGCAGTACTTC
TRBJ2-2,few,TRBV6-4,.,CASSRGQNTGELFF,TGTGCCAGCAGTCGGGGGCAAAACACCGGGGAGCTGTTTTTT
TRBJ2-2,.,TRBV25-1,.,CASSEWHQGSELFF,TGTGCCAGCAGTGAATGGCATCAGGGTTCGGAGCTGTTTTTT
TRBJ1-4,few,TRBV7-6,.,CASSLVTGEKLFF,TGTGCCAGCAGCTTAGTTACAGGAGAAAAACTGTTTTTT
TRBJ1-2,.,TRBV4-3,.,CASSQDRTYGYTF,TGCGCCAGCAGCCAAGATCGGACCTATGGCTACACCTTC
TRBJ2-5,.,TRBV7-3,TRBD1,CASRITGEETQYF,TGTGCCAGCAGGATAACAGGGGAAGAGACCCAGTACTTC
TRBJ2-5,.,TRBV5-4,.,CASSYQETQYF,TGTGCCAGCAGCTACCAAGAGACCCAGTACTTC
TRBJ2-1,.,TRBV29-1,TRBD2,CSGRLLAGKGNNEQFF,TGCAGCGGACGGCTGCTAGCGGGAAAGGGGAACAATGAGCAGTTCTTC
TRBJ2-5,.,TRBV18,TRBD2,CASSPPGREGETQYF,TGTGCCAGCTCACCACCGGGCAGGGAGGGAGAGACCCAGTACTTC
TRBJ2-5,.,TRBV4-3,.,CASSQDGADQETQYF,TGCGCCAGCAGCCAAGATGGGGCAGACCAAGAGACCCAGTACTTC
TRBJ1-6,.,TRBV6-2/TRBV6-3,.,CASSYARSPLHF,TGTGCCAGCAGTTACGCGAGGTCACCCCTCCACTTT
TRBJ1-3,once,TRBV7-6,.,CASSSGPISGNTIYF,TGTGCCAGCAGCTCCGGACCGATCTCTGGAAACACCATATATTTT
TRBJ2-1,.,TRBV28,.,CASSPPWLNEQFF,TGTGCCAGCAGTCCCCCTTGGCTGAACGAGCAGTTCTTC
TRBJ2-1,.,TRBV5-1,.,CASSSGPPLTEQFF,TGCGCCAGCAGCTCCGGGCCACCTCTTACTGAGCAGTTCTTC
TRBJ2-2,.,TRBV28,TRBD2,CASSYSGILGELFF,TGTGCCAGCAGTTATAGCGGGATATTGGGGGAGCTGTTTTTT
TRBJ1-1,.,TRBV19,.,CASSIIPTGNTEAFF,TGTGCCAGTAGTATAATCCCAACAGGGAACACTGAAGCTTTCTTT
TRBJ1-1,.,TRBV7-2,.,CASSSNRPNTEAFF,TGTGCCAGCAGCTCGAATCGGCCGAACACTGAAGCTTTCTTT
TRBJ2-5,.,TRBV7-2,.,CASSQSWVETQYF,TGTGCCAGCAGCCAAAGCTGGGTGGAGACCCAGTACTTC
TRBJ1-5,once,TRBV28,.,CASTPGLNQPQHF,TGTGCCAGCACCCCGGGCCTCAATCAGCCCCAGCATTTT
TRBJ1-3,few,TRBV2,.,CASTPRAKVGESSGNTIYF,TGTGCCAGCACCCCAAGAGCAAAGGTCGGAGAAAGCTCTGGAAACACCATATATTTT
TRBJ1-4,.,TRBV10-3,.,CAISESLSVGKKLFF,TGTGCCATCAGTGAGTCGCTATCTGTTGGGAAAAAACTGTTTTTT
TRBJ1-2,.,TRBV18,TRBD1,CASSGQGGNYGYTF,TGTGCCAGCTCGGGACAGGGGGGAAACTATGGCTACACCTTC
TRBJ1-1,.,TRBV7-8,.,CASSVMGRINTEAFF,TGTGCCAGCAGCGTGATGGGACGGATAAACACTGAAGCTTTCTTT
TRBJ1-2,.,TRBV5-6,.,CASSLASPGGGYGYTF,TGTGCCAGCAGCTTGGCCTCCCCGGGAGGGGGCTATGGCTACACCTTC
TRBJ1-2,.,TRBV18,.,CASSQATGSNYGYTF,TGTGCCAGCTCACAAGCCACGGGATCTAACTATGGCTACACCTTC
TRBJ1-6,.,TRBV27,.,CASRSRQAYNSPLHF,TGTGCCAGCAGATCCAGACAGGCCTATAATTCACCCCTCCACTTT
TRBJ1-4,.,TRBV7-9,.,CASSLLPGRSGGQDEKLFF,TGTGCCAGCAGCCTTTTACCCGGGAGATCGGGGGGCCAGGATGAAAAACTGTTTTTT